A single sample gave rise to the 21 T cell receptor beta chains below, sequenced in a study of blood T cell repertoires in COVID-19. Here immunoSEQ multiplex PCR was the method, and the copy in TCRdb shows in-frame clones only, minus some. The sample records over 120,000 clones, 76% being singletons. Sequences were obtained from peripheral blood. These receptors were collected from a woman older than 75 with active or convalescent COVID-19.

This CDR3 is CASSHGGGVSNQPQHF. CDR3 DNA sequence: TGCGCCAGCAGCCATGGAGGAGGAGTGAGCAATCAGCCCCAGCATTTT. The V and J genes are TRBV4-1 and TRBJ1-5; D unresolved. Looked up from germline, CDR1 is MGHRA and CDR2 is YSYEKL. The CDR3 extends over 16 amino acids. V lost 3 bases to trimming and J lost 1 base, with 13 bases between them.

The chain employs TRBV18 and TRBJ2-7, with 7 bases aligning to TRBD1. CDR3 size: 14 residues. Germline CDR1 reads KGHSH; CDR2 reads LQKENI. After removal of 2 bases from V and 3 bases from J, the junction contained 4 bases not matched to a gene. Written as DNA, the CDR3 is TGTGCCAGCTCACCAACGACAGGGAACTACGAGCAGTACTTC. Encoded protein: CASSPTTGNYEQYF.

A few counts support this clone. The CDR3 DNA sequence: TGTGCCAGCAGCTTGTCCGGGAGCAACACCATATATTTT. It is translated as CASSLSGSNTIYF. This chain joins TRBV5-6 and TRBJ1-3; D gene uncertain. Trimming stripped 1 base from V and 7 bases from J, with 9 bases between. This CDR3 has 13 amino acids. CDR1 is SGHDT and CDR2 is YYEEEE in the germline V gene.

This clone appeared many times. The chain recombines TRBV7-9 with TRBJ2-2; TRBD2 matches 7 bases. The CDR3 consists of 15 residues. Germline V gene lookup returns CDR1 SEHNR and CDR2 FQNEAQ (reference sequence). The junction had 7 bases not matched to a gene; V was cut back by 6 bases and J by 3 bases. This chain's CDR3 is CASRPGTTDTGELFF. The CDR3 region has the DNA TGTGCCAGCAGGCCCGGGACTACCGACACCGGGGAGCTGTTTTTT.

In its sample, this clone was seen a few times. This rearrangement joins TRBV19 to TRBJ1-5; 9 positions match TRBD1. Unmatched junction bases numbered 6, after V lost 9 bases and J lost 0 bases. CDR3 size: 15 residues. Germline V gene data show CDR1 as LNHDA and CDR2 as SQIVND (reference sequence). CDR3 loop: CASRQGGYSNQPQHF. The CDR3 coding sequence is TGTGCCAGCCGACAGGGGGGATATAGCAATCAGCCCCAGCATTTT.

The chain has TRBV7-3 and TRBJ2-7; D is possibly TRBD1 (5 bases). The ends were cut back, 5 bases at V and 6 bases at J, with 11 bases in the middle. Germline CDR1 SGHTA, CDR2 FQGTGA. This CDR3 region has 12 residues. The chain's CDR3 is CASSPGFREQYF. CDR3 DNA sequence: TGTGCCAGCAGCCCAGGGTTTCGCGAGCAGTACTTC.

The genes are TRBV5-1 and TRBJ1-6, with TRBD1 as a possible D gene (6 bases). From germline, CDR1 is SGHRS and CDR2 YFSETQ. V was pared by 2 bases and J by 6 bases, with 9 bases between. The CDR3 runs 14 residues. CDR3 sequence (DNA): TGCGCCAGCAGCTTTGACAGGACTAATTCACCCCTCCACTTT. This codes for CASSFDRTNSPLHF.

V gene TRBV2 combines with J gene TRBJ1-1, with D unclear. The length of the CDR3 is 16 residues. V was shortened by 2 bases and J by 0 bases, with 13 bases between the two germline ends. CDR1 is SNHLY, CDR2 FYNNEI, per germline. The DNA for the CDR3 is TGTGCCAGCAGTGAAAATCCCTATGACATGAACACTGAAGCTTTCTTT. It codes for CASSENPYDMNTEAFF.

The V gene is TRBV15, the J gene TRBJ1-1; D may be TRBD1 (6 bases). The germline V gene has CDR1 LNHNV and CDR2 YYDKDF (reference sequence). The V end lost 3 bases, the J end lost 7 bases, and 12 bases lay between the germline ends. The CDR3 spans 13 residues. CDR3 region: CATSRGGTFEAFF. The CDR3 DNA sequence: TGTGCCACCAGCAGGGGGGGGACATTTGAAGCTTTCTTT.

V is TRBV6-2 or TRBV6-3 and J is TRBJ1-5; 8 bases fit TRBD1. In germline, CDR1 is MNHEY, CDR2 SVGEGT. The CDR3 length is 16 residues. The J segment lost 3 bases and the V segment lost 5 bases, leaving 9 bases of the junction unmatched. The CDR3 loop reads CASSIMTGDPNQPQHF. The DNA for the CDR3 is TGTGCCAGCAGTATAATGACAGGGGATCCCAATCAGCCCCAGCATTTT.

By share, this clone ranks as medium-sized (0.01 to 0.1%). V is TRBV15 and J is TRBJ2-1, with D perhaps matching TRBD2 (7 bases). The germline gives CDR1 LNHNV, CDR2 YYDKDF (reference sequence). V lost 6 bases, J lost 6 bases, and 24 bases lay in between. The CDR3 is made up of 17 amino acids. The DNA for the CDR3 is TGTGCCACCAGAGGTCGGGGGGCGCGTCTTTCTGTCAATGAGCAGTTCTTC. Amino acid sequence: CATRGRGARLSVNEQFF.

The chain couples TRBV12-3 or TRBV12-4 to TRBJ1-5; the D gene is possibly TRBD1 (5 bases). V was shortened by 1 base and J by 7 bases, with 8 bases between the two germline ends. The CDR3 spans 13 residues. CDR3: CASSLGGVQPQHF. CDR3 sequence (DNA): TGTGCCAGCAGTTTAGGGGGGGTACAGCCCCAGCATTTT.

The J gene is TRBJ1-5, the V gene TRBV11-3; D uncertain. The CDR3 extends over 19 amino acids. Germline loops: CDR1 SGHNT, CDR2 YENEEA. V was cut by 4 bases and J by 6 bases, with 28 bases left in between. CDR3 sequence reads: CASSYYARTASGISQPQHF. CDR3 sequence (DNA): TGTGCCAGCAGCTACTACGCGCGGACGGCGAGCGGGATTAGTCAGCCCCAGCATTTT. The whole variable domain, remainder taken from reference TRBV11-3 and TRBJ1-5, is EAGVVQSPRYKIIEKKQPVAFWCNPISGHNTLYWYLQNLGQGPELLIRYENEEAVDDSQLPKDRFSAERLKGVDSTLKIQPAELGDSAVYLCASSYYARTASGISQPQHFGDGTRLSIL.

This clone was found once. V is TRBV7-2 and J is TRBJ1-2; a weak D match, TRBD1 (5 bases). Germline CDR1 is SGHTA and CDR2 is FQGNSA. Trimming took 4 bases from V and 6 from J, leaving 18 bases between them. The CDR3 sequence is 15 residues long. The CDR3 coding sequence is TGTGCCAGCAGCTCGCAGGGTATCACAACTCATGGCTACACCTTC. It translates to CASSSQGITTHGYTF. Supplemented by reference TRBV7-2 and TRBJ1-2, the full variable domain reads GAGVSQSPSNKVTEKGKDVELRCDPISGHTALYWYRQSLGQGLEFLIYFQGNSAPDKSGLPSDRFSAERTGGSVSTLTIQRTQQEDSAVYLCASSSQGITTHGYTFGSGTRLTVV.

The genes are TRBV5-1 and TRBJ1-5, with 9 bases fitting TRBD1. This CDR3 spans 22 amino acids. Trimming at V came to 3 bases and at J to 7 bases, leaving 29 bases not matched to a gene. The germline V gene encodes CDR1 SGHRS and CDR2 YFSETQ. CDR3 sequence (DNA): TGCGCCAGCAGCTCTCGGGGGGCATCCAGACGCAATTTACAGGGGGCAAGCCAGCCCCAGCATTTT. It specifies CASSSRGASRRNLQGASQPQHF.

This clone was seen only once. The V and J genes are TRBV23-1 and TRBJ2-5; tentative D call: TRBD2 (6 bases). TRBV23-1 is reported as an ORF; its role is uncertain. V lost 3 bases and J lost 2, with 13 bases in between. The CDR3 totals 15 residues. This CDR3 is CASSHSGGEQETQYF. The CDR3 DNA sequence: TGCGCCAGCAGTCACAGCGGAGGGGAGCAAGAGACCCAGTACTTC.

This chain uses TRBV6-5 with TRBJ1-1; no definite D call. The V end lost 4 bases, the J end lost 7 bases, and 19 bases lay between the germline ends. CDR3 length: 15 residues. Germline CDR1 is MNHEY and CDR2 is SVGAGI. CDR3 sequence: CASSSPHRGKHEAFF. The CDR3 nucleotides are TGTGCCAGCAGTTCCCCCCATCGAGGGAAACATGAAGCTTTCTTT.

Worth noting for this clone: Other nucleotide sequences in the sample specify the same CDR3. The V gene is TRBV6-5, the J gene TRBJ2-3, with D unresolved. Per the germline V gene, CDR1 is MNHEY and CDR2 is SVGAGI. V lost 3 bases and J lost 3, with 7 bases in between. The CDR3 loop spans 13 amino acids. Written as DNA, the CDR3 is TGTGCCAGCAGTTATGTGCGGACAGATACGCAGTATTTT. Encoded protein: CASSYVRTDTQYF.

As DNA, the CDR3 is TGCGCCAGCAGCCCCGAAGGTTTGTCAGCAGGAGGTGAAAAACTGTTTTTT. Residues: CASSPEGLSAGGEKLFF. The gene calls are TRBV5-1 and TRBJ1-4; unclear D gene. V lost 4 bases and J 7 bases, leaving 23 bases between the germline ends. This CDR3 is 17 amino acids long. Germline V gives CDR1 SGHRS, CDR2 YFSETQ. Variable domain in full (rest from reference TRBV5-1 and TRBJ1-4): KAGVTQTPRYLIKTRGQQVTLSCSPISGHRSVSWYQQTPGQGLQFLFEYFSETQRNKGNFPGRFSGRQFSNSRSEMNVSTLELGDSALYLCASSPEGLSAGGEKLFFGSGTQLSVL.

V and J are TRBV5-1 and TRBJ2-2; 8 bases line up with TRBD2. J gave up 0 bases and V 1 base, and 8 bases lay outside the gene matches. The CDR3 has 18 amino acids. The germline CDR1 and CDR2 sequences are SGHRS and YFSETQ. In nucleotides, the CDR3 is TGCGCCAGCAGCTTGAGGGCGGGAGGCACAACGAACACCGGGGAGCTGTTTTTT. It translates to CASSLRAGGTTNTGELFF.

The V call is TRBV5-1, the J call TRBJ1-2; TRBD1 is a possible D gene (6 bases). Germline V CDR1 and CDR2: SGHRS, YFSETQ. The CDR3 runs to 15 residues. V dropped 5 bases and J dropped 3 bases, with 17 bases sitting between them. The CDR3 nucleotides read TGCGCCAGCAGAACCGCCGCGGGGGCTGACTATGGCTACACCTTC. Translated, it gives CASRTAAGADYGYTF.